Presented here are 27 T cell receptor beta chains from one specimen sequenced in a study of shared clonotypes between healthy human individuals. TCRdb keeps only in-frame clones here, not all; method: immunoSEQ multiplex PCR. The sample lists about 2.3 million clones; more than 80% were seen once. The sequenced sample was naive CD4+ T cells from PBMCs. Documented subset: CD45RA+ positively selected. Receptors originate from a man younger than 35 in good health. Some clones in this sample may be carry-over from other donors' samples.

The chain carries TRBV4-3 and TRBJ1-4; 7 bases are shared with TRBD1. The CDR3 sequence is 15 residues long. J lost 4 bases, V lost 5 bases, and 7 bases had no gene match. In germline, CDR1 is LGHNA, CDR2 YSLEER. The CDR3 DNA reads TGCGCCAGCAGCAGACGGGACAGCATTAATGAAAAACTGTTTTTT. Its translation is CASSRRDSINEKLFF.

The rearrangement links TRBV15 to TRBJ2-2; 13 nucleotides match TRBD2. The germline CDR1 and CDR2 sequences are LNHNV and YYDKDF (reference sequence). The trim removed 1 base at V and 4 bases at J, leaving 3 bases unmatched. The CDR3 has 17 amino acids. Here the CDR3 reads CATSRGWTSGSTGELFF. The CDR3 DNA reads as TGTGCCACCAGCAGAGGCTGGACTAGCGGGAGCACCGGGGAGCTGTTTTTT.

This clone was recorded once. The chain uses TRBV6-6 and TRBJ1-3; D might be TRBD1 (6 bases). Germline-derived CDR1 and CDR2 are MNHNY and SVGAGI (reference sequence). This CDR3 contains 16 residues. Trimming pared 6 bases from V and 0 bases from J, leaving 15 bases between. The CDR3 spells CASSILQGNSGNTIYF. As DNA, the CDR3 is TGTGCCAGCAGCATACTACAGGGTAACTCTGGAAACACCATATATTTT.

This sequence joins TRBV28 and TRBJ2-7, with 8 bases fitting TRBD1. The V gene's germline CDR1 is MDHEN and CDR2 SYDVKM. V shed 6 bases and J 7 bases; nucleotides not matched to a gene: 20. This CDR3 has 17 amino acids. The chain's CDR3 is CASSLPTWDRTFGEQYF. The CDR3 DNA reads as TGTGCCAGCAGCCTTCCAACGTGGGACAGGACCTTTGGGGAGCAGTACTTC.

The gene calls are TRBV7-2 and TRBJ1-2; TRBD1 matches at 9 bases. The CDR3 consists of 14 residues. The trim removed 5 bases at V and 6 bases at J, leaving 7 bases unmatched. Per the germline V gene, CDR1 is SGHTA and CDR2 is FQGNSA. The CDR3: CASSPDRGRHGYTF. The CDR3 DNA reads TGTGCCAGCAGCCCGGACAGGGGAAGGCATGGCTACACCTTC.

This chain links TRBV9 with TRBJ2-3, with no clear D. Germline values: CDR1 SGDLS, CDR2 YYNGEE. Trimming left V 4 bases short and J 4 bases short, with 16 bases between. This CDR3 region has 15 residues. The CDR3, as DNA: TGTGCCAGCAGCCCTTTGAGCAAAAGGGCAGATACGCAGTATTTT. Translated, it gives CASSPLSKRADTQYF.

In nucleotides, the CDR3 is TGTGCCAGCAGCCCATCAAAGCGACTCCGGAACCCCTACGAGCAGTACTTC. Its translation is CASSPSKRLRNPYEQYF. The chain is built from TRBV11-2 and TRBJ2-7; D remains ambiguous. CDR1 SGHAT and CDR2 FQNNGV come from the germline V gene. This CDR3 is built from 17 residues. V lost 5 bases to trimming and J lost 2 bases, with 22 bases between them.

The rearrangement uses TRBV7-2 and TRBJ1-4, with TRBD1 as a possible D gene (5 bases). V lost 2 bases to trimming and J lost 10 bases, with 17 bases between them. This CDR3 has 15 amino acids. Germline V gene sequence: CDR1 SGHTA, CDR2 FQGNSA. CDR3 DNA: TGTGCCAGCAGCTTACAAGAGGCAGGGCAAACAAAACTGTTTTTT. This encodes CASSLQEAGQTKLFF.

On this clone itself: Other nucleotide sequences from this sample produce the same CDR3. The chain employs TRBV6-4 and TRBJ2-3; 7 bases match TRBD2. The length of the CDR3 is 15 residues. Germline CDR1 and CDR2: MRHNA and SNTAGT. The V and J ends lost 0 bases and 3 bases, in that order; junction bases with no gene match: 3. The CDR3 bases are TGTGCCAGCAGTGACTCGGGCGGGAGAACAGATACGCAGTATTTT. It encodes CASSDSGGRTDTQYF.

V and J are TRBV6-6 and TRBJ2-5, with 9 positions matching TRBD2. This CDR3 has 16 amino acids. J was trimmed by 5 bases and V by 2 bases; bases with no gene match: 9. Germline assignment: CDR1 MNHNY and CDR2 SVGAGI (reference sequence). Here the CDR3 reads CASSYVLSGSPETQYF. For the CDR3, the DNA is TGTGCCAGCAGTTACGTCCTTAGCGGGAGTCCCGAGACCCAGTACTTC.

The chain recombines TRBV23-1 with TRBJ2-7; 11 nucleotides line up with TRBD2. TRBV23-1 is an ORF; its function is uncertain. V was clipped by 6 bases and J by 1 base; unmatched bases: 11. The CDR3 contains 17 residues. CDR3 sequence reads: CASSLPLAGVQSYEQYF. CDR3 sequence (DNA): TGCGCCAGCAGCCTACCACTAGCGGGAGTACAATCCTACGAGCAGTACTTC.

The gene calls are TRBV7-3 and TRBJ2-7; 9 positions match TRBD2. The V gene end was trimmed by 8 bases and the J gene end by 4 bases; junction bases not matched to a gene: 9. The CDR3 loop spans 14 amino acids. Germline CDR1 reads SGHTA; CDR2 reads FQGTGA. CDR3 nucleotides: TGTGCCAGCGCCAAGGGCGGGGGGGAGTACGAGCAGTACTTC. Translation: CASAKGGGEYEQYF.

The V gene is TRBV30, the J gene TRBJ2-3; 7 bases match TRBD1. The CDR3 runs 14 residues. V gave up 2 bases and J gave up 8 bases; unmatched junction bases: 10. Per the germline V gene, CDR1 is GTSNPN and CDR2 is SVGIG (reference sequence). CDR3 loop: CAWSRGTAQGTQYF. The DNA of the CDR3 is TGTGCCTGGAGTAGGGGGACAGCACAAGGTACGCAGTATTTT.

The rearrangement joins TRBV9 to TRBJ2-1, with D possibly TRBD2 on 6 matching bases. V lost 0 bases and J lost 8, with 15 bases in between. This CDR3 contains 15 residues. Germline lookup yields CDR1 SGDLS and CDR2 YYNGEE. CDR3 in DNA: TGTGCCAGCAGCGTAGGAGGTCTAGCGATCGATGAGCAGTTCTTC. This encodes CASSVGGLAIDEQFF.

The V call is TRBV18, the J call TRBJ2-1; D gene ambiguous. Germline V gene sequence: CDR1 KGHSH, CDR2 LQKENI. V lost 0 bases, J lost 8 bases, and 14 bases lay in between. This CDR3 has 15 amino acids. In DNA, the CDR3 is TGTGCCAGCTCACCACCAGTTCATGCGGCGTATGAGCAGTTCTTC. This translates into CASSPPVHAAYEQFF.

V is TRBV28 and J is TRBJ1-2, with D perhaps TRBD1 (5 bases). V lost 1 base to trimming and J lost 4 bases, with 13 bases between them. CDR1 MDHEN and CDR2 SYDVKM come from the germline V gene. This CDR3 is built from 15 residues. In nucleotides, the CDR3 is TGTGCCAGCAGTTTATTGGGGGGGATCGGCTATGGCTACACCTTC. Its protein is CASSLLGGIGYGYTF.

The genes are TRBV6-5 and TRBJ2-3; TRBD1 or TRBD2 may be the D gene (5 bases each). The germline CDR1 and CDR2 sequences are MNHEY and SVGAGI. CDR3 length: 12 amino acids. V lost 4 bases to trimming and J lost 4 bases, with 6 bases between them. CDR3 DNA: TGTGCCAGCAGTTCGGGGCCAGATACGCAGTATTTT. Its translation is CASSSGPDTQYF.

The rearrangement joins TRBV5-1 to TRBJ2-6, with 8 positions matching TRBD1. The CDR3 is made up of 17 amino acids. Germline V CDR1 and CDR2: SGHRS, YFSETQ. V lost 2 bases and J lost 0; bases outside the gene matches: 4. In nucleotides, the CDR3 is TGCGCCAGCAGCTTTGGGACAGGCGTCTCTGGGGCCAACGTCCTGACTTTC. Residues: CASSFGTGVSGANVLTF.

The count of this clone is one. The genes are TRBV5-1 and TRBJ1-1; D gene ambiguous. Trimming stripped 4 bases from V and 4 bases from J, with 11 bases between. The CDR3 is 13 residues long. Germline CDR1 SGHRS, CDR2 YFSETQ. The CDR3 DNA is TGCGCCAGCAGCGAGATTGGGGTCACTGAAGCTTTCTTT. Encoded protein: CASSEIGVTEAFF.

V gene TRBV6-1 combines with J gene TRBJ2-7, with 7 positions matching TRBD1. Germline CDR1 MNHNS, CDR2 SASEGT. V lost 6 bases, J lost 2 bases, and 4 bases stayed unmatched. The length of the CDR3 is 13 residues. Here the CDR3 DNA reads TGTGCCAGCAGGGCGAGGGGGCCCTACGAGCAGTACTTC. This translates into CASRARGPYEQYF.

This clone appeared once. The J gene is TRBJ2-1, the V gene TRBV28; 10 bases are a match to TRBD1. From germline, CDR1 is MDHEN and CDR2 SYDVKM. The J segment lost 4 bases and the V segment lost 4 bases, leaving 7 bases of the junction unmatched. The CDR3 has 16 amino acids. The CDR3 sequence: CASSSPGTGAYNEQFF. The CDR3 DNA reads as TGTGCCAGCAGTTCCCCCGGGACAGGGGCTTACAATGAGCAGTTCTTC.

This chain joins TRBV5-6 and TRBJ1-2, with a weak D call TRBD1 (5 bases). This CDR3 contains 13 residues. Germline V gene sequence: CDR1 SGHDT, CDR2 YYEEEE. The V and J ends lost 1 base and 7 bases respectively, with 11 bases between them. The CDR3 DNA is TGTGCCAGCAGCTTGACGGGGGGAAGTGGCTACACCTTC. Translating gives CASSLTGGSGYTF.

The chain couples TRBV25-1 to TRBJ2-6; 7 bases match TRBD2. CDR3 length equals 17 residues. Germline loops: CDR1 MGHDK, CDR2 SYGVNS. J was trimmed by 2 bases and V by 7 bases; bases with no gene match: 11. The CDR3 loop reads CASTGRERLAGANVLTF. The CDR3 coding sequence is TGTGCCAGCACTGGGAGGGAAAGATTGGCTGGGGCCAACGTCCTGACTTTC.

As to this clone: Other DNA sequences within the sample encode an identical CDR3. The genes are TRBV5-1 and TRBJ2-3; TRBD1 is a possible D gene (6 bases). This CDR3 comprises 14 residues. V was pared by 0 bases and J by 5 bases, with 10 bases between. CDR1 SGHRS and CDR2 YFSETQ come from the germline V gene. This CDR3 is CASSLAQGRDTQYF. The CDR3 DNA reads TGCGCCAGCAGCTTGGCGCAGGGGAGAGATACGCAGTATTTT.

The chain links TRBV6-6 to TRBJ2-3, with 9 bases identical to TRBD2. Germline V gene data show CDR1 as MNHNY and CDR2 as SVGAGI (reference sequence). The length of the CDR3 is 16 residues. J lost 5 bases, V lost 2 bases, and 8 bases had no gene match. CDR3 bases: TGTGCCAGCAGTTACGTCGGCGGGAGGGCCGGAGATACGCAGTATTTT. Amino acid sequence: CASSYVGGRAGDTQYF.

The CDR3 DNA reads as TGTGCCAGCTCACCGTTGGGAGGGGAAACAGATACGCAGTATTTT. It codes for CASSPLGGETDTQYF. This chain connects TRBV18 to TRBJ2-3, with 7 positions matching TRBD2. V trimming: 3 bases; J trimming: 3 bases; junction bases outside the gene matches: 6. The germline V gene encodes CDR1 KGHSH and CDR2 LQKENI. This CDR3 is 15 amino acids long.

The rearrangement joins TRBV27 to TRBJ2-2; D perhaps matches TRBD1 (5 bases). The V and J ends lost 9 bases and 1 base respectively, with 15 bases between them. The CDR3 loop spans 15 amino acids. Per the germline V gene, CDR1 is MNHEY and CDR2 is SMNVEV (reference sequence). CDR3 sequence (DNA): TGTGCCAGTTGTCGACGACAGTTGAACACCGGGGAGCTGTTTTTT. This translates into CASCRRQLNTGELFF.